The rows below give T cell receptor beta chains drawn from one sample of a study of Graves' ophthalmopathy and Graves' hyperthyroidism. TCRdb used MiXCR to reprocess the multiplex PCR reads, holding one entry per CDR3 protein. The table includes about 390,000 distinct CDR3 sequences, less than 20% detected once. Sequencing was carried out using peripheral blood. The receptors shown here come from a woman younger than 35 with stable Graves' hyperthyroidism. The CDR3 runs from the conserved cysteine through the conserved F or W. The order of the fields is D gene, V gene, CDR3 protein. The D gene is left open where the match is weak.

>-|TRBV6-1
CASRQDTEAFF
>-|TRBV27
CASSFLGEVAFF
>-|TRBV6-1
CASSEGQATYGYTF
>-|TRBV7-3
CASSSTDGYEQYF
>TRBD2|TRBV11-2
CASSGAGRSKNIQYF
>-|TRBV3-1
CASSLQISENIQYF
>TRBD1|TRBV28
CASSHDRDGNYGYTF
>TRBD1|TRBV6-2/TRBV6-3
CASSPRDRGFQGSYGYTF
>-|TRBV20-1
CSANTGSTEAFF
>TRBD1|TRBV20-1
CSAKGQGFNSPLHF
>TRBD1|TRBV7-8
CAGSPDRGRDGYTF
>-|TRBV12-3/TRBV12-4
CASSFGVWETQYF
>-|TRBV7-2
CASSLSNSPLHF
>TRBD1|TRBV29-1
CSVEDLGRGSSDSYGYTF
>-|TRBV10-3
CAISAAGAYEQYF